This T cell receptor beta chain was retrieved from a study of cytomegalovirus exposure and HLA in healthy donors. Although they were nominally healthy when sampled, donors likely had unrecorded immune exposures. The PCR used 60 Vbeta and 13 Jbeta primers. Using immunoSEQ multiplex PCR, the repertoire was profiled, and TCRdb retains in-frame clones only, with some absent. The sample holds roughly 140,000 clones; roughly 80% are singletons and the top ten take 5.5% to 8.5%. On this clone itself: The antigen is not known.

Study-level results: TCR beta chain V- and J-gene trimming was linked, in a later analysis, to a missense variant in DCLRE1C. In a later analysis, at a false discovery rate of 0.05, approximately 15,000 TCR beta sequences matched HLA alleles. Most TCR sequences were uncommon, yet certain public TCRs appeared in many donors.

CDR3 length equals 14 residues. Germline-derived CDR1 and CDR2 are LNHDA and SQIVND (reference sequence). Unmatched junction bases numbered 3, after V lost 3 bases and J lost 4 bases. Sequencing was done on a sample of PBMCs. The rearrangement joins TRBV19 to TRBJ1-2, with 9 bases matching TRBD1. This clonotype was sampled from a woman aged 45-60 years in good health and CMV-seropositive. CDR3 in amino acids: CASSMGQGPYGYTF. CDR3 coding DNA: TGTGCCAGTAGTATGGGACAGGGACCCTATGGCTACACCTTC.